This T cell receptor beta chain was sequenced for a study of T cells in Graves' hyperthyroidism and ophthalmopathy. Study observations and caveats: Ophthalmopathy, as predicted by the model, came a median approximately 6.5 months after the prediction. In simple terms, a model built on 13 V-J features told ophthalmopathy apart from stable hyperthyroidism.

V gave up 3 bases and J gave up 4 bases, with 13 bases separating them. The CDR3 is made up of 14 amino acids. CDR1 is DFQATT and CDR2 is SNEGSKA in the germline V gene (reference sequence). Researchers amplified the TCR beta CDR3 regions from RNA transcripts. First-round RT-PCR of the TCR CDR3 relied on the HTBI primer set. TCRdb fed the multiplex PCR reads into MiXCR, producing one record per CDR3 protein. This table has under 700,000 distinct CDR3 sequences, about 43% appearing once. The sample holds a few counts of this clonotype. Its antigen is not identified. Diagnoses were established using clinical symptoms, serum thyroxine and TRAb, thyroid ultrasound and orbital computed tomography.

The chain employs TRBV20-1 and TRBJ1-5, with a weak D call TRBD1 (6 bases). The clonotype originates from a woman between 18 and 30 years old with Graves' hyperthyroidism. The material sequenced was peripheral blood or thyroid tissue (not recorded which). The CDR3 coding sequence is TGCAGTGCTAGGGCGCAGGGGAAGAATCAGCCCCAGCATTTT. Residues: CSARAQGKNQPQHF.